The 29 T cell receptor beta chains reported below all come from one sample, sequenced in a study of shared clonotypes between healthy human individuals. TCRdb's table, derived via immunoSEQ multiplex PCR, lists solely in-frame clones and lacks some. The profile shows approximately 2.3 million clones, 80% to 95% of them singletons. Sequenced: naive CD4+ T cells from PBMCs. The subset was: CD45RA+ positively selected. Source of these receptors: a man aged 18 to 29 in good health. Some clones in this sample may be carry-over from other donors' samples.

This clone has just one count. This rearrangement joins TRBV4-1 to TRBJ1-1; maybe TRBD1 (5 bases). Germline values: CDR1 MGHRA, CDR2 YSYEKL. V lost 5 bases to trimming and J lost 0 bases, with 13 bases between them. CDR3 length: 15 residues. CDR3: CASSVRTGLNTEAFF. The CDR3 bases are TGCGCCAGCAGCGTACGCACAGGATTGAACACTGAAGCTTTCTTT.

This CDR3 is CASSEEVSTDTQYF. The CDR3 DNA sequence: TGTGCCAGCAGCGAGGAGGTCAGCACAGATACGCAGTATTTT. J is TRBJ2-3 and V is TRBV25-1; weak D call: TRBD2 (5 bases). The germline V gene encodes CDR1 MGHDK and CDR2 SYGVNS. The CDR3 is 14 residues long. Between the trimmed V and J ends, which lost 6 bases and 0 bases, there was a span of 10 bases.

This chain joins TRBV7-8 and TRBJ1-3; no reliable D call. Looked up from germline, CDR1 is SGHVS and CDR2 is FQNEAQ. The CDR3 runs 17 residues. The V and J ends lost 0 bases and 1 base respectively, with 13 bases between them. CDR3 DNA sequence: TGTGCCAGCAGCTTAGCTTCTCACAGCTATTCTGGAAACACCATATATTTT. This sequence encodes CASSLASHSYSGNTIYF. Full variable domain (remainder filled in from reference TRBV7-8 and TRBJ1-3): GAGVSQSPRYKVAKRGQDVALRCDPISGHVSLFWYQQALGQGPEFLTYFQNEAQLDKSGLPSDRFFAERPEGSVSTLKIQRTQQEDSAVYLCASSLASHSYSGNTIYFGEGSWLTVV.

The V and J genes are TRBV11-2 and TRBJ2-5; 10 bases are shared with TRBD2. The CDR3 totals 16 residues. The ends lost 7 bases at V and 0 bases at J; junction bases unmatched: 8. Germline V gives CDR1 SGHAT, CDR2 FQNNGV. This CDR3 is CASTRLAGNNQETQYF. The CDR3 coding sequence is TGTGCCAGCACCCGACTAGCGGGCAACAACCAAGAGACCCAGTACTTC.

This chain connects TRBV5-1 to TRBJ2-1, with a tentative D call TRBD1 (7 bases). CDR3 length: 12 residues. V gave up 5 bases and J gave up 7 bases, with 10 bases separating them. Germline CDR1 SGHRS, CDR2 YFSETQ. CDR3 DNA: TGCGCCAGCAGGACAGGGAGGAATGAGCAGTTCTTC. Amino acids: CASRTGRNEQFF.

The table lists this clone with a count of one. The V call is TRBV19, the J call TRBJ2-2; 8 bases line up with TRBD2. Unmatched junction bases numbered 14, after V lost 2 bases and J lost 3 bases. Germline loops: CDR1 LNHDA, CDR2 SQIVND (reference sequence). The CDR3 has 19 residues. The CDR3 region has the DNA TGTGCCAGTAGTATACCCCCGGGACTAGTGAAGCAGTACACCGGGGAGCTGTTTTTT. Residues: CASSIPPGLVKQYTGELFF.

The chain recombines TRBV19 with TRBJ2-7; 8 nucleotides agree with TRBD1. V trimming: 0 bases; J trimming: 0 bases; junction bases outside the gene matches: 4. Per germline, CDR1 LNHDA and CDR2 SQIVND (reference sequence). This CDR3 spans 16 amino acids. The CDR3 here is CASSIDGQGISYEQYF. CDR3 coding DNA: TGTGCCAGTAGTATAGACGGACAGGGAATCTCCTACGAGCAGTACTTC. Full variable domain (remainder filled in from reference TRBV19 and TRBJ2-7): DGGITQSPKYLFRKEGQNVTLSCEQNLNHDAMYWYRQDPGQGLRLIYYSQIVNDFQKGDIAEGYSVSREKKESFPLTVTSAQKNPTAFYLCASSIDGQGISYEQYFGPGTRLTVT.

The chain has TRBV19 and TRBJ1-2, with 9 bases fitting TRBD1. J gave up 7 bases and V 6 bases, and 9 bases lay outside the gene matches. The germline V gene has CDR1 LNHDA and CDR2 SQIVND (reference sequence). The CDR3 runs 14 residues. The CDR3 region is CASRRPQGAGGYTF. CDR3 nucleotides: TGTGCCAGTAGGAGGCCACAGGGGGCCGGTGGCTACACCTTC.

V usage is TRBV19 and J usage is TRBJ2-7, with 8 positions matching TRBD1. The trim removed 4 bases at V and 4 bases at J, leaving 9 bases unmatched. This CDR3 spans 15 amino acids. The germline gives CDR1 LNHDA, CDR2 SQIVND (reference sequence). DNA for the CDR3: TGTGCCAGTAGTACTACCGGACAGGGCGGGTACGAGCAGTACTTC. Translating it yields CASSTTGQGGYEQYF.

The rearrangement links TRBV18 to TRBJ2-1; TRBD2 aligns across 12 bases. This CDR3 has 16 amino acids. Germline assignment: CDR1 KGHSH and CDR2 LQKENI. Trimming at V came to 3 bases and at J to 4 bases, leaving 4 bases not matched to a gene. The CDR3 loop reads CASSPDLAGGYNEQFF. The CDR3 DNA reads TGTGCCAGCTCACCGGACCTAGCGGGAGGGTACAATGAGCAGTTCTTC.

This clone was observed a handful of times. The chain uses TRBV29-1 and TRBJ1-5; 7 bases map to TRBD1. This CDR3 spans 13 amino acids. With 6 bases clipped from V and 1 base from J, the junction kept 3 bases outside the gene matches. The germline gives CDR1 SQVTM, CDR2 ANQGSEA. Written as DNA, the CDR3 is TGCAGCGTGCAGGGGGGGAGCAATCAGCCCCAGCATTTT. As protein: CSVQGGSNQPQHF.

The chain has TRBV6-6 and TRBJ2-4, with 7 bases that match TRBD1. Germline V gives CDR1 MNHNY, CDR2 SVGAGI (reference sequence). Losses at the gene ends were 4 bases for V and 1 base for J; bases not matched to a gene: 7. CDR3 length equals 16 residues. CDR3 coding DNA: TGTGCCAGCAGTTGGACAGGTGCCGAGGCCAAAAACATTCAGTACTTC. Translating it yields CASSWTGAEAKNIQYF.

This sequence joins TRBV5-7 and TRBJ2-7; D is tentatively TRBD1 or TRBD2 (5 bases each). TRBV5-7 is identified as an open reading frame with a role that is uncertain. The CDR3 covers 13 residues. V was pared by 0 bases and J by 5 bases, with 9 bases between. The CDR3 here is CASSLAQGDEQYF. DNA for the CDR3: TGTGCCAGCAGCTTGGCGCAGGGAGACGAGCAGTACTTC.

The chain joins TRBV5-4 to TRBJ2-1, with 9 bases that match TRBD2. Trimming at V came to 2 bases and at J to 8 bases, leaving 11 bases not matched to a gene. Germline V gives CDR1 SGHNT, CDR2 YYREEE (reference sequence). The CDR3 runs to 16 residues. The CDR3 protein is CASSLQAGGLGHEQFF. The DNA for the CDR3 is TGTGCCAGCAGCTTACAAGCGGGAGGACTCGGCCATGAGCAGTTCTTC.

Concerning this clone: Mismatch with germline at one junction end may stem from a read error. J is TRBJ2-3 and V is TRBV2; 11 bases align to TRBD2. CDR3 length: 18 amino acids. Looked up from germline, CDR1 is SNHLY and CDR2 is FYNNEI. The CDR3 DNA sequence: TGTGCCTGCTCAGGGTACCTCACTAGCGGGAGAAGCACGGATACGCAGTATTTT. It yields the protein CACSGYLTSGRSTDTQYF. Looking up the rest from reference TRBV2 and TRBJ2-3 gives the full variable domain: EPEVTQTPSHQVTQMGQEVILRCVPISNHLYFYWYRQILGQKVEFLVSFYNNEISEKSEIFDDQFSVERPDGSNFTLKIRSTKLEDSAMYFCACSGYLTSGRSTDTQYFGPGTRLTVL.

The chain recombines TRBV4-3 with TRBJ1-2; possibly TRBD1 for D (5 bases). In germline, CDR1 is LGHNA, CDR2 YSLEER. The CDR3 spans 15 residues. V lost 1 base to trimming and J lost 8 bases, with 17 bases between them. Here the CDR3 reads CASSQGRQGSWGYTF. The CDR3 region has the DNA TGCGCCAGCAGCCAAGGGCGGCAGGGCAGCTGGGGCTACACCTTC.

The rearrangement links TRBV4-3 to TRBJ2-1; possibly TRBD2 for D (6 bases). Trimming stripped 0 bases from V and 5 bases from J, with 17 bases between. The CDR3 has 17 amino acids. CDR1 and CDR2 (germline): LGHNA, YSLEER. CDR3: CASSQDTLGSVHNEQFF. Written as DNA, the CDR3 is TGCGCCAGCAGCCAAGATACCCTCGGGAGCGTACACAATGAGCAGTTCTTC.

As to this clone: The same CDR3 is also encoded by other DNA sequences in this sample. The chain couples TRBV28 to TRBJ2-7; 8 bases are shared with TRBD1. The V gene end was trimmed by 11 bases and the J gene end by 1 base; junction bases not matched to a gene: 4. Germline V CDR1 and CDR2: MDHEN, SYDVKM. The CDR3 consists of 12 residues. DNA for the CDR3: TGTGCCTCGAGACAGGGGTCCTACGAGCAGTACTTC. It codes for CASRQGSYEQYF.

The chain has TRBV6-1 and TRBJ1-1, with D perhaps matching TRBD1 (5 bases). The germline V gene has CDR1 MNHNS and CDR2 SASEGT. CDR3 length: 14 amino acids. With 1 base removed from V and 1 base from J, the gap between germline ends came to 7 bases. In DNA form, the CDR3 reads TGTGCCAGCAGTGAAGACAGGCCGAACACTGAAGCTTTCTTT. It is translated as CASSEDRPNTEAFF.

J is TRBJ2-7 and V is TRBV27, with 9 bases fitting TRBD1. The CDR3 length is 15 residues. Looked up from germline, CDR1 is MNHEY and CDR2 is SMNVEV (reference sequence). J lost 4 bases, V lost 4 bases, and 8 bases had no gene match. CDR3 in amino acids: CASSWYRGREYEQYF. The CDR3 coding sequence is TGTGCCAGCAGTTGGTACAGGGGGCGCGAGTACGAGCAGTACTTC.

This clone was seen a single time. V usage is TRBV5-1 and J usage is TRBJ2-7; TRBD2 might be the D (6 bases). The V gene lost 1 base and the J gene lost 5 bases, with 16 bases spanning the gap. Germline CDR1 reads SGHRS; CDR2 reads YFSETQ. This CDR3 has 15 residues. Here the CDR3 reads CASSLSGPLSDEQYF. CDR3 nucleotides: TGCGCCAGCAGCTTGAGCGGGCCCCTCTCTGACGAGCAGTACTTC.

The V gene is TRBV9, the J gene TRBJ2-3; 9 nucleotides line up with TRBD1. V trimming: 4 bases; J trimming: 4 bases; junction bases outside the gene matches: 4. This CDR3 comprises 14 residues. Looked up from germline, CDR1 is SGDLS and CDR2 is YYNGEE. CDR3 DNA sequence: TGTGCCAGCAGCAAACAGGGGGCCGCAGATACGCAGTATTTT. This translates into CASSKQGAADTQYF.

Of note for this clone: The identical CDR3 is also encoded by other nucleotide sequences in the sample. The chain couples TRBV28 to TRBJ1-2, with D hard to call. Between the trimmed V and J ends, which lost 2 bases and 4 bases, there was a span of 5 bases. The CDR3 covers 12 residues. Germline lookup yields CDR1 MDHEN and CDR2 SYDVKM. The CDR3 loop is CASSLAIYGYTF. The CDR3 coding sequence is TGTGCCAGCAGTTTAGCCATCTATGGCTACACCTTC.

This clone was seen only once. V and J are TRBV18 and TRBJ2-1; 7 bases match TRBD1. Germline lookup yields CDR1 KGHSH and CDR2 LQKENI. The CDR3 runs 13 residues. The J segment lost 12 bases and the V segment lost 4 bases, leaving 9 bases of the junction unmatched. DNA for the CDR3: TGTGCCAGCTCACTAGGACAGGCCACCCGGCAGTTCTTC. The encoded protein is CASSLGQATRQFF.

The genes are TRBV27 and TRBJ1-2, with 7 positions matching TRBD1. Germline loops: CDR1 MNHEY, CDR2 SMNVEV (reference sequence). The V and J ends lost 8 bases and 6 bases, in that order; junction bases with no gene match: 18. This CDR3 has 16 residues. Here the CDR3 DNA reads TGTGCCAGCGGACTTAGGGCATCACAGGGGACGGATGGCTACACCTTC. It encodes CASGLRASQGTDGYTF.

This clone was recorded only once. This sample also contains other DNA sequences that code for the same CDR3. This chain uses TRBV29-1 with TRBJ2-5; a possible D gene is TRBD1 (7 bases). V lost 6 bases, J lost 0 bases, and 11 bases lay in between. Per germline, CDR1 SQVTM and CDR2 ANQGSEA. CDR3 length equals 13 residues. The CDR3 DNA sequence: TGCAGCGTCGCGGGACAGTACCAAGAGACCCAGTACTTC. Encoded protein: CSVAGQYQETQYF.

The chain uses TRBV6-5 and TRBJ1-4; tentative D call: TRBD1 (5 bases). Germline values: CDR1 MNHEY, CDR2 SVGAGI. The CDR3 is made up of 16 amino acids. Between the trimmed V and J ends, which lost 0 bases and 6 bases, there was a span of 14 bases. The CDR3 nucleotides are TGTGCCAGCAGTTACTCGGGGGGATGGGGCGATGAAAAACTGTTTTTT. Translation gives CASSYSGGWGDEKLFF.

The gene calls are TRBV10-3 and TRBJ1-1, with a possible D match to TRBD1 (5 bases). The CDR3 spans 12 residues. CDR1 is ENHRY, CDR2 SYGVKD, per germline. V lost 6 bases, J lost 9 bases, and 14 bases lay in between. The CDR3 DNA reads TGTGCCATCAGCGAGGGGAGGATCCAAGCTTTCTTT. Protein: CAISEGRIQAFF.

CDR3 loop: CASSWDRGTAQETQYF. In nucleotides, the CDR3 is TGTGCCAGCAGTTGGGACCGCGGGACGGCCCAAGAGACCCAGTACTTC. The chain employs TRBV6-5 and TRBJ2-5; D is possibly TRBD2 (6 bases). The V gene lost 4 bases and the J gene lost 1 base, with 16 bases spanning the gap. There are 16 residues in the CDR3. Looked up from germline, CDR1 is MNHEY and CDR2 is SVGAGI.